This T cell receptor (beta chain) was sequenced for a study of control samples from healthy donors and cancer patients. Measured with immunoSEQ multiplex PCR; TCRdb has only the in-frame clones, and not every one. The sample contains roughly 130,000 clones, roughly 89% of which appear only once. The CDR3 is 17 amino acids. Germline values: CDR1 SGDLS, CDR2 YYNGEE. The germline V and J ends were trimmed by 0 bases and 2 bases, with 14 bases remaining between them. The sample taken for sequencing was blood. The source is a man aged 30 to 45 in good health. The chain uses TRBV9 and TRBJ2-2; D call uncertain. The CDR3 sequence is CASSVVVGESNTGELFF. As DNA, the CDR3 is TGTGCCAGCAGCGTAGTTGTTGGAGAATCCAACACCGGGGAGCTGTTTTTT.